The 3 T cell receptor beta chains in this list originate from one sample, sequenced in a study of blood T cells in healthy people across ages. The second PCR ran roughly 6 to 11 cycles with a sample-barcoded 5' primer and J-beta primers. MiXCR, applied by TCRdb to the 5' RACE reads, yields one record per CDR3 protein. The sample yields about 680,000 distinct CDR3 sequences, 45% to 50% seen once. Sequenced material: blood. These receptors originate from a woman in her sixties in good health.

This chain connects TRBV7-6 to TRBJ2-1; 7 nucleotides align to TRBD1. CDR1 and CDR2 (germline): SGHVS, FNYEAQ. This CDR3 is built from 13 residues. J lost 10 bases, V lost 5 bases, and 8 bases had no gene match. The CDR3 sequence: CASSTRQGSEQFF. The DNA of the CDR3 is TGTGCCAGCAGCACACGACAGGGCAGCGAGCAGTTCTTC.

The rearrangement joins TRBV29-1 to TRBJ1-1; TRBD1 might be the D (5 bases). The CDR3 covers 14 residues. Germline V gene lookup returns CDR1 SQVTM and CDR2 ANQGSEA. V lost 6 bases and J lost 1, with 15 bases in between. The CDR3 here is CSVGVDNTNTEAFF. The CDR3 DNA is TGCAGCGTGGGGGTGGACAATACGAACACTGAAGCTTTCTTT.

Only one count was recorded for this clonotype. One junction end does not reproduce the germline sequence, and a read error may be involved. This chain links TRBV7-9 with TRBJ2-5; 7 bases align to TRBD1. The CDR3 consists of 14 residues. The germline gives CDR1 SEHNR, CDR2 FQNEAQ (reference sequence). DNA for the CDR3: TGTGTCAGCAGCCCCGACAGGGCTCAGGAGACCCAGTACTTC. It translates to CVSSPDRAQETQYF.